The 12 T cell receptor beta chains below all came from one sample that was sequenced in a study of early T cells in non-severe SARS-CoV-2 infection. One entry per CDR3 protein results from TCRdb running MiXCR on the 5' RACE reads. The sample contains under 40,000 distinct CDR3 sequences, about 6% of which appear only once. What was sequenced was whole blood. Receptors originate from an adult who was a healthcare worker with PCR-confirmed SARS-CoV-2 infection or an uninfected control (not recorded which).

This clonotype was recorded many times. The gene calls are TRBV7-3 and TRBJ1-2, with D possibly matching TRBD1 (5 bases). The germline CDR1 and CDR2 sequences are SGHTA and FQGTGA. V was pared by 5 bases and J by 3 bases, with 10 bases between. The CDR3 loop spans 13 amino acids. The CDR3 nucleotides read TGTGCCAGCAGCCGGGGACGGGACTATGGCTACACCTTC. This translates into CASSRGRDYGYTF.

This clonotype appeared many times. The chain carries TRBV5-1 and TRBJ2-1; 8 bases fit TRBD1. This CDR3 region has 12 residues. Trimming at V came to 5 bases and at J to 12 bases, leaving 7 bases not matched to a gene. From germline, CDR1 is SGHRS and CDR2 YFSETQ. The CDR3, as DNA: TGCGCCAGCAGGTCGGACAGGGCTTGGCAGTTCTTC. Encoded protein: CASRSDRAWQFF.

The V and J genes are TRBV20-1 and TRBJ2-3; TRBD1 is a possible D gene (5 bases). Germline-derived CDR1 and CDR2 are DFQATT and SNEGSKA (reference sequence). V lost 5 bases and J 1 base, leaving 13 bases between the germline ends. The CDR3 consists of 14 residues. CDR3 residues: CSAYRTIGTDTQYF. The DNA for the CDR3 is TGCAGTGCTTACAGGACGATCGGCACAGATACGCAGTATTTT.

Only a few counts were recorded for this clonotype. This chain connects TRBV4-1 to TRBJ2-5; D gene uncertain. This CDR3 contains 15 residues. Trimming cost V 0 bases and J 2 bases, with 10 bases left between them. The germline gives CDR1 MGHRA, CDR2 YSYEKL. The CDR3 sequence is CASSQDRTVQETQYF. CDR3 coding DNA: TGCGCCAGCAGCCAAGATAGAACAGTACAAGAGACCCAGTACTTC.

The CDR3 nucleotides read TGTGCCAGCAGCTTAGGGGCGGCGGAGGGCGATGGCTACACCTTC. It yields the protein CASSLGAAEGDGYTF. The gene calls are TRBV7-9 and TRBJ1-2, with D unresolved. The CDR3 is made up of 15 amino acids. V was pared by 1 base and J by 6 bases, with 15 bases between. Germline V gene sequence: CDR1 SEHNR, CDR2 FQNEAQ (reference sequence).

This clonotype has ten or more counts. The chain recombines TRBV7-9 with TRBJ2-7; D is uncertain. V dropped 2 bases and J dropped 5 bases, with 4 bases sitting between them. Germline values: CDR1 SEHNR, CDR2 FQNEAQ (reference sequence). This CDR3 is 11 amino acids long. CDR3 bases: TGTGCCAGCAGCTTATCCCACGAGCAGTACTTC. Its translation is CASSLSHEQYF.

The V call is TRBV20-1, the J call TRBJ2-3; 8 nucleotides line up with TRBD1. The CDR3 sequence is 16 residues long. Germline V CDR1 and CDR2: DFQATT, SNEGSKA (reference sequence). Trimming cost V 1 base and J 2 bases; bases outside gene matches: 8. The DNA for the CDR3 is TGCAGTGCTAGAGTCCCGGGACAGGCGTACACAGATACGCAGTATTTT. This codes for CSARVPGQAYTDTQYF.

The rearrangement joins TRBV2 to TRBJ2-7; the D call may be TRBD1 or TRBD2 (5 bases each). Trimming took off 4 bases at V and 1 base at J, with 11 bases between the two ends. The germline V gene has CDR1 SNHLY and CDR2 FYNNEI. This CDR3 comprises 14 residues. CDR3 amino acids: CASSAGSSSYEQYF. The CDR3 nucleotides read TGTGCCAGCAGTGCAGGGAGTAGTTCCTACGAGCAGTACTTC.

The rearrangement joins TRBV15 to TRBJ2-3, with D maybe TRBD2 (5 bases). The V end lost 3 bases, the J end lost 6 bases, and 13 bases lay between the germline ends. The germline V gene encodes CDR1 LNHNV and CDR2 YYDKDF (reference sequence). The CDR3 extends over 14 amino acids. The CDR3 coding sequence is TGTGCCACCAGCAGGACCGTCGGGGTTGATACGCAGTATTTT. It translates to CATSRTVGVDTQYF.

This clonotype was observed many times. The rearrangement links TRBV2 to TRBJ2-2, with a weak D call TRBD2 (5 bases). Germline CDR1 reads SNHLY; CDR2 reads FYNNEI. V lost 3 bases and J lost 0, with 8 bases in between. The CDR3 runs 15 residues. The CDR3 protein is CASSEVRANTGELFF. The CDR3 DNA follows: TGTGCCAGCAGTGAGGTGCGGGCGAACACCGGGGAGCTGTTTTTT.

This chain links TRBV28 with TRBJ2-1; TRBD1 matches at 11 bases. V was pared by 8 bases and J by 3 bases, with 12 bases of the junction left unmatched. CDR3 size: 17 residues. The germline CDR1 and CDR2 sequences are MDHEN and SYDVKM. CDR3 amino acids: CASDGGTGGYRYNEQFF. The CDR3 region has the DNA TGTGCCAGCGACGGAGGGACAGGGGGGTATCGCTACAATGAGCAGTTCTTC.

This clonotype came up many times. The chain carries TRBV6-2 or TRBV6-3 and TRBJ2-7; maybe TRBD1 (6 bases). CDR1 is MNHEY and CDR2 is SVGEGT in the germline V gene. Between the trimmed V and J ends, which lost 2 bases and 7 bases, there was a span of 15 bases. The CDR3 length is 14 residues. The CDR3 loop reads CASSYGTRGWEQYF. In nucleotides, the CDR3 is TGTGCCAGCAGTTACGGGACACGAGGCTGGGAGCAGTACTTC.